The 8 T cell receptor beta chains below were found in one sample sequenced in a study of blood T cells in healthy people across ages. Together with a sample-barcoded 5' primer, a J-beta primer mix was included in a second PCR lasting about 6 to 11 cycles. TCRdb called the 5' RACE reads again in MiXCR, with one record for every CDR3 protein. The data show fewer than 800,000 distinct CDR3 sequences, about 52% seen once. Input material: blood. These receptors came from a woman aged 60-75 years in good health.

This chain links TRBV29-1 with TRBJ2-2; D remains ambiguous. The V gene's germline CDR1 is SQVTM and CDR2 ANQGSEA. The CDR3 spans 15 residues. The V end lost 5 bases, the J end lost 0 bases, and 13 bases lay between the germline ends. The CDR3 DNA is TGCAGCGTTCCCTCCCCTAAAACGAACACCGGGGAGCTGTTTTTT. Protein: CSVPSPKTNTGELFF.

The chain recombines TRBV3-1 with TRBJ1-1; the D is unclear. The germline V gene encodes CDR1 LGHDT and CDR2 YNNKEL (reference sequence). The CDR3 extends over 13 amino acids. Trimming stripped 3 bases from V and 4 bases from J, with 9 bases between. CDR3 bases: TGTGCCAGCAGCCACGAAGGGCTCACTGAAGCTTTCTTT. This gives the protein CASSHEGLTEAFF.

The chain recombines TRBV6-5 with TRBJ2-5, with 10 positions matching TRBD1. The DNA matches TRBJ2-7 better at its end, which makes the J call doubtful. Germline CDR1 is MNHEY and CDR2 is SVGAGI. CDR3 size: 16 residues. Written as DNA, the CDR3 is TGTGCCAGCAGTTACGCCAGACAGGGGGCTCTATACGAGCAGTACTTC. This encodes CASSYARQGALYEQYF.

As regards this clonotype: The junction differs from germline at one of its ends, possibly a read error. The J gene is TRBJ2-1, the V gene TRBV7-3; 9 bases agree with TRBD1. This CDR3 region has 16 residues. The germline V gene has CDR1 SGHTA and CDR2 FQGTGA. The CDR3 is CAGSLLGTGQYNEQFF. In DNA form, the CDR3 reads TGTGCCGGCAGCTTACTTGGGACAGGGCAGTACAATGAGCAGTTCTTC.

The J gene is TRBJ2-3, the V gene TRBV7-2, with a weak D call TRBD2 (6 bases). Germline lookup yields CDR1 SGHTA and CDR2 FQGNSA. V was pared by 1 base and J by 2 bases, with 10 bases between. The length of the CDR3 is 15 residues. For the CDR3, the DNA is TGTGCCAGCAGCTTAGGGGACTTTTACACAGATACGCAGTATTTT. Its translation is CASSLGDFYTDTQYF.

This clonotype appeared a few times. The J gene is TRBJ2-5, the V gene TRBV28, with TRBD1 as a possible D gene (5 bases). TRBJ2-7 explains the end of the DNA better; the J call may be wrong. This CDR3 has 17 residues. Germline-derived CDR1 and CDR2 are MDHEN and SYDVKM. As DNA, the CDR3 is TGTGCCAGCAGTCCACCGCGCAGGGCAGGACGGAGTTACGAGCAGTACTTC. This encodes CASSPPRRAGRSYEQYF.

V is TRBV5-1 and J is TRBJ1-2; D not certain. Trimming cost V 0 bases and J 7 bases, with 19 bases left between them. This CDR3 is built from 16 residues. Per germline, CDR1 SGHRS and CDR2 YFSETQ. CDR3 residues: CASSLGGRTLRGGYTF. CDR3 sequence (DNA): TGCGCCAGCAGCTTGGGTGGAAGAACCCTTCGGGGTGGCTACACCTTC.

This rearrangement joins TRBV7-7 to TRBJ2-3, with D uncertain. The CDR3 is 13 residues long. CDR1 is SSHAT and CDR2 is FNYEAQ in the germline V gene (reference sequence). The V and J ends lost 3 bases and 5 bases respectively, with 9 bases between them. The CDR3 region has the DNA TGTGCCAGCAGCTTCCGAATTCGAGATACGCAGTATTTT. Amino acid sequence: CASSFRIRDTQYF.